This T cell receptor (beta chain) appears in the sequencing data of a study of blood T cells in healthy people across ages. Study outcomes and limitations: Using unsorted PBMCs precluded a conclusive naive versus antigen-experienced comparison. Older individuals had lower TCR beta diversity per million T cells (the decline was roughly linear).

The CDR3 sequence is 19 residues long. Germline CDR1 reads SGHNT; CDR2 reads YENEEA. Trimming removed 5 bases from V and 0 bases from J; junction bases left unmatched: 11. Using a J-beta primer mix together with a sample-barcoded 5' primer, a second PCR was run for about 6 to 11 cycles. MiXCR was run by TCRdb on the 5' RACE reads, yielding one entry per CDR3 protein. This sample has 750,000 to 950,000 distinct CDR3 sequences; about 48% occur once, and the top ten carry 40% to 50%. The extraction recovered at least 5.5 micrograms of total RNA per sample. Of note for this clonotype: The antigen is not known.

The sequence came from a man aged 80 or over in good health. J is TRBJ2-6 and V is TRBV11-3, with TRBD2 matching over 9 bases. Sequenced: blood. Written as DNA, the CDR3 is TGTGCCAGCAGCCCGTCGGGACTAGCATCCCCCTCTGGGGCCAACGTCCTGACTTTC. Translated, it gives CASSPSGLASPSGANVLTF.